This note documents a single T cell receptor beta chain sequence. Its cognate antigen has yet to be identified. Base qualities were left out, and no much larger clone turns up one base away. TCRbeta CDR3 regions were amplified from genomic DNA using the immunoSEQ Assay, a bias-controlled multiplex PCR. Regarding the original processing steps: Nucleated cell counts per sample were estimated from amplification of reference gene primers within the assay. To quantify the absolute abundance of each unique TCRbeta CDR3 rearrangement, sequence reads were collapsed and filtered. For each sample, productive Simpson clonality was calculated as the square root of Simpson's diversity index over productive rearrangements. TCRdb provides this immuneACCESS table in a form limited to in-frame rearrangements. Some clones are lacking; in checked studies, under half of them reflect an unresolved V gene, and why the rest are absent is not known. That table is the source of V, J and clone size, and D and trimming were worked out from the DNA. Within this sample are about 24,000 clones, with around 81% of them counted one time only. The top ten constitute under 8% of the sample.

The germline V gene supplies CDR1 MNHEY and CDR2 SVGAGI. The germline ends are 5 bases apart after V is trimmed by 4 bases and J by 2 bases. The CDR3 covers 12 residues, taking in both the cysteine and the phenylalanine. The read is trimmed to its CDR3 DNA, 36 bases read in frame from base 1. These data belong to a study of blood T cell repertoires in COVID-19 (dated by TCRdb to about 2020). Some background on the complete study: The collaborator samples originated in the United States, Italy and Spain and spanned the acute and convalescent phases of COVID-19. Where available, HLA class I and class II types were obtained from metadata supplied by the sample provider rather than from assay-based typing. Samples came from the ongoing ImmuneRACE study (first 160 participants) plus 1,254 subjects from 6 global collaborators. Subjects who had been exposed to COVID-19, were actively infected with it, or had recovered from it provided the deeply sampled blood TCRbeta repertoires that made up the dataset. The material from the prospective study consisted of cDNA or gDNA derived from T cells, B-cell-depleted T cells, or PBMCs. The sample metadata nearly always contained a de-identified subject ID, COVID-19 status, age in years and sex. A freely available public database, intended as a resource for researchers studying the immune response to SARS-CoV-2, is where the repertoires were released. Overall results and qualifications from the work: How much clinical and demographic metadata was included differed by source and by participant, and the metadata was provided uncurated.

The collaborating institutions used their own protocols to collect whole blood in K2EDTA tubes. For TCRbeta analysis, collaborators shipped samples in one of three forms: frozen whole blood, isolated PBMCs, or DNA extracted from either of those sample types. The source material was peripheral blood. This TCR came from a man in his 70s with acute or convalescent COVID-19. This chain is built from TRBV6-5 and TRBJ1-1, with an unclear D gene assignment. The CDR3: CASSSHNTEAFF. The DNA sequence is TGTGCCAGCAGTTCACATAACACTGAAGCTTTCTTT.